This T cell receptor (beta chain) was retrieved from a study of T cell responses to AZD1222 COVID-19 vaccine. Data came from immunoSEQ multiplex PCR; TCRdb stores just in-frame clones and leaves some out. This table has 100,000 or so clones, roughly 90% appearing once. Study-level points and caveats: Clonal diversity may have been underestimated in mostly white British donors.

Notes on this clone: Its antigen is unknown.

The germline V gene has CDR1 SGHDN and CDR2 FVKESK. Trimming stripped 4 bases from V and 3 bases from J, with 7 bases between. CDR3 length: 14 amino acids. The source material was peripheral blood, sampled on day 0 of AZD1222 vaccination. The rearrangement uses TRBV14 and TRBJ1-6; D may be TRBD1 (5 bases). The source is an adult in good health. CDR3 region: CASSPGGYNSPLHF. The CDR3 DNA reads as TGTGCCAGCAGCCCGGGGGGCTATAATTCACCCCTCCACTTT.